Below are 21 T cell receptor beta chains sequenced from a single sample in a study of blood T cell repertoires in COVID-19. The assay was immunoSEQ multiplex PCR, and TCRdb's table has in-frame clones only and misses some. Here the sample spans tens of thousands of clones, about 81% being singletons. Specimen: peripheral blood. The receptors come from a man aged 55 to 70 with COVID-19, enrolled during active disease.

This chain links TRBV3-1 (or the pseudogene TRBV3-2) with TRBJ2-2; TRBD2 is a possible D gene (5 bases). The V gene's germline CDR1 is LGHDT and CDR2 YNNKEL (reference sequence). The length of the CDR3 is 14 residues. V gave up 5 bases and J gave up 6 bases, with 13 bases separating them. CDR3 loop: CASSSGVGAGELFF. CDR3 nucleotide sequence: TGTGCCAGCAGCTCCGGGGTTGGGGCCGGGGAGCTGTTTTTT.

The chain is built from TRBV12-3 or TRBV12-4 and TRBJ1-2; D uncertain. Trimming stripped 5 bases from V and 8 bases from J, with 15 bases between. The length of the CDR3 is 13 residues. This chain's CDR3 is CASSLSGALGYTF. The DNA for the CDR3 is TGTGCCAGCAGTCTGTCGGGAGCTCTGGGCTACACCTTC.

The chain recombines TRBV6-1 with TRBJ2-7; D is uncertain. Germline V gene data show CDR1 as MNHNS and CDR2 as SASEGT. V was cut by 2 bases and J by 2 bases, with 13 bases left in between. The CDR3 extends over 15 amino acids. CDR3 sequence: CASSETPTYAYEQYF. CDR3 coding DNA: TGTGCCAGCAGTGAAACTCCGACATATGCCTACGAGCAGTACTTC.

This clone is a singleton in its sample. One junction end disagrees with the germline gene, perhaps due to a read error. This chain connects TRBV6-1 to TRBJ2-5; the D is unclear. CDR1 MNHNS and CDR2 SASEGT come from the germline V gene. This CDR3 region has 14 residues. Here the CDR3 reads CASIEGGVWETQYF. As DNA, the CDR3 is TGTGCCAGCATTGAAGGTGGAGTATGGGAGACCCAGTACTTC.

V gene TRBV19 combines with J gene TRBJ2-3; D might be TRBD2 (6 bases). V shed 4 bases and J shed 4 bases, with 12 bases lying between them. CDR1 and CDR2 (germline): LNHDA, SQIVND (reference sequence). This CDR3 comprises 14 residues. This CDR3 reads CASSSRDLADTQYF. The CDR3 DNA reads TGTGCCAGTAGTAGCCGGGACTTAGCAGATACGCAGTATTTT.

The gene calls are TRBV5-1 and TRBJ2-1, with D tentatively TRBD1 (6 bases). Germline CDR1 SGHRS, CDR2 YFSETQ. The CDR3 covers 13 residues. V lost 3 bases, J lost 7 bases, and 11 bases lay in between. CDR3: CASSWQGQNEQFF. The CDR3 DNA sequence: TGCGCCAGCAGCTGGCAGGGGCAGAATGAGCAGTTCTTC.

This clone is classed as medium-sized. The chain employs TRBV7-2 and TRBJ2-3, with 10 bases that match TRBD2. Trimming took 0 bases from V and 2 from J; bases not matched to a gene: 11. The length of the CDR3 is 19 residues. Germline V gene lookup returns CDR1 SGHTA and CDR2 FQGNSA. CDR3: CASSLAHASGSVNTDTQYF. CDR3 DNA sequence: TGTGCCAGCAGCTTAGCGCATGCTAGCGGGAGCGTGAACACAGATACGCAGTATTTT.

The chain couples TRBV29-1 to TRBJ2-1; TRBD2 matches 12 bases. This CDR3 comprises 13 residues. Trimming cost V 6 bases and J 9 bases; bases outside gene matches: 6. Germline V gene lookup returns CDR1 SQVTM and CDR2 ANQGSEA. CDR3 sequence: CSVPGLAGREQFF. CDR3 bases: TGCAGCGTCCCTGGACTAGCGGGACGTGAGCAGTTCTTC.

The rearrangement joins TRBV5-1 to TRBJ2-1; TRBD2 agrees at 12 bases. J gave up 6 bases and V 0 bases, and 4 bases lay outside the gene matches. Germline V gives CDR1 SGHRS, CDR2 YFSETQ. CDR3 length: 16 amino acids. CDR3 nucleotide sequence: TGCGCCAGCAGCTTGGGGAGGACTAGCGGGGCCAATGAGCAGTTCTTC. Protein: CASSLGRTSGANEQFF.

The chain combines TRBV6-6 with TRBJ2-1; D is perhaps TRBD1 (7 bases). The germline V gene has CDR1 MNHNY and CDR2 SVGAGI (reference sequence). CDR3 size: 14 residues. V shed 7 bases and J shed 2 bases, with 12 bases lying between them. The CDR3 is CASTIRGAYNEQFF. The DNA for the CDR3 is TGTGCCAGCACCATCAGGGGGGCCTACAATGAGCAGTTCTTC.

The CDR3 DNA sequence: TGTGCCAGCCCACATCAACCCGATACAGATACGCAGTATTTT. It codes for CASPHQPDTDTQYF. The chain carries TRBV25-1 and TRBJ2-3; D not resolved. Per the germline V gene, CDR1 is MGHDK and CDR2 is SYGVNS. This CDR3 spans 14 amino acids. V was pared by 8 bases and J by 3 bases, with 15 bases between.

This clone was recorded only once. The genes are TRBV5-4 and TRBJ2-2; TRBD2 agrees at 7 bases. CDR1 is SGHNT, CDR2 YYREEE, per germline (reference sequence). The CDR3 has 14 amino acids. V lost 4 bases, J lost 5 bases, and 5 bases stayed unmatched. The CDR3 sequence is CASSKRDGTGELFF. The CDR3 coding sequence is TGTGCCAGCAGCAAGCGGGACGGTACCGGGGAGCTGTTTTTT. Combining the CDR3 with reference TRBV5-4 and TRBJ2-2 gives the whole variable domain ETGVTQSPTHLIKTRGQQVTLRCSSQSGHNTVSWYQQALGQGPQFIFQYYREEENGRGNFPPRFSGLQFPNYSSELNVNALELDDSALYLCASSKRDGTGELFFGEGSRLTVL.

V and J are TRBV5-1 and TRBJ1-5; D unclear. Trimming stripped 0 bases from V and 4 bases from J, with 5 bases between. The CDR3 has 13 residues. The V gene's germline CDR1 is SGHRS and CDR2 YFSETQ. The CDR3 loop reads CASSLDMNQPQHF. CDR3 nucleotides: TGCGCCAGCAGCTTGGACATGAATCAGCCCCAGCATTTT.

This clone occurred once. V is TRBV27 and J is TRBJ1-1; 7 bases are a match to TRBD1. With V trimmed by 6 bases and J by 4 bases, 5 bases remained unmatched. The CDR3 sequence is 13 residues long. Germline values: CDR1 MNHEY, CDR2 SMNVEV (reference sequence). CDR3 region: CASSNYRGTEAFF. In DNA, the CDR3 is TGTGCCAGCAGCAACTACAGGGGCACTGAAGCTTTCTTT.

The genes are TRBV9 and TRBJ1-6; D possibly corresponds to TRBD1 (5 bases). CDR1 and CDR2 (germline): SGDLS, YYNGEE. V was pared by 4 bases and J by 8 bases, with 16 bases between. This CDR3 contains 15 residues. CDR3: CASSRGRTGDSPLHF. CDR3 bases: TGTGCCAGCAGCCGCGGCCGCACGGGGGATTCACCCCTCCACTTT.

The chain combines TRBV5-1 with TRBJ1-4; D is ambiguous. Germline V gene data show CDR1 as SGHRS and CDR2 as YFSETQ. V lost 0 bases to trimming and J lost 3 bases, with 9 bases between them. CDR3 length equals 15 residues. In nucleotides, the CDR3 is TGCGCCAGCAGCTTGGCAGACTTCTCTAATGAAAAACTGTTTTTT. Translated, it gives CASSLADFSNEKLFF.

The V and J genes are TRBV10-3 and TRBJ1-4, with D perhaps matching TRBD1 (5 bases). Germline V gene lookup returns CDR1 ENHRY and CDR2 SYGVKD. The V gene lost 4 bases and the J gene lost 6 bases, with 9 bases spanning the gap. The CDR3 is 13 amino acids. CDR3 sequence (DNA): TGTGCCATCAGTGTGGGGCAGGATGAAAAACTGTTTTTT. It encodes CAISVGQDEKLFF.

The chain couples TRBV3-1 (or the pseudogene TRBV3-2) to TRBJ2-7; D is uncertain. V lost 0 bases and J lost 0, with 6 bases in between. The CDR3 totals 14 residues. In germline, CDR1 is LGHDT, CDR2 YNNKEL (reference sequence). CDR3 sequence: CASSQDHGSYEQYF. The CDR3 DNA follows: TGTGCCAGCAGCCAAGATCACGGCTCCTACGAGCAGTACTTC.

The genes are TRBV3-1 (or the pseudogene TRBV3-2) and TRBJ1-1, with 8 bases identical to TRBD1. Germline loops: CDR1 LGHDT, CDR2 YNNKEL (reference sequence). CDR3 size: 14 residues. V was pared by 6 bases and J by 6 bases, with 9 bases of the junction left unmatched. The CDR3 sequence is CASSLGQGSPEAFF. The CDR3 DNA reads as TGTGCCAGCAGTCTCGGACAGGGTAGCCCTGAAGCTTTCTTT.

The J gene is TRBJ1-2, the V gene TRBV4-1; TRBD1 aligns across 7 bases. The V segment lost 1 base and the J segment 4 bases; nucleotides outside the gene matches: 6. Germline CDR1 is MGHRA and CDR2 is YSYEKL. The CDR3 runs to 15 residues. CDR3 residues: CASSQVIQGRYGYTF. DNA of the CDR3: TGCGCCAGCAGCCAAGTGATACAGGGGCGCTATGGCTACACCTTC.

This clone was seen only a few times. The CDR3 DNA follows: TGTGCCACCAGTGAGCGGGGGGGCACTGAAGCTTTCTTT. Translation gives CATSERGGTEAFF. V is TRBV24-1 and J is TRBJ1-1; TRBD1 might be the D (5 bases). Germline assignment: CDR1 KGHDR and CDR2 SFDVKD. This CDR3 contains 13 residues. Trimming took off 4 bases at V and 4 bases at J, with 9 bases between the two ends.